Listed below are T cell receptor beta chains from one sample, sequenced in a study of identical twins. A single record per CDR3 protein comes from TCRdb applying MiXCR to the 5' RACE reads. The data show 420,000 or so distinct CDR3 sequences, less than 20% seen once. The sequenced material came from naive T cells sorted from blood. Receptor source: a man aged 50-60 years in good health. CDR3s include the opening cysteine and the closing phenylalanine or tryptophan. The order of the fields is V gene, D gene, J gene, clone size, CDR3 DNA, CDR3 protein. A D gene is named only where the DNA matches it firmly. Clone sizes are given selectively: once, few, many, or a class where the clone is expanded.

TRBV7-6,.,TRBJ2-3,few,TGTGCCAGCAGCCCAGCAGGGGGAGGTACGCAGTATTTT,CASSPAGGGTQYF
TRBV4-1,TRBD2,TRBJ2-7,.,TGCGCCAGCAGCCAAGTACTAGCGGGGGGTCTCTCCTACGAGCAGTACTTC,CASSQVLAGGLSYEQYF
TRBV15,.,TRBJ2-5,few,TGTGCCACCAGCAGAGTGGGGAAACGAGAGACCCAGTACTTC,CATSRVGKRETQYF
TRBV15,.,TRBJ2-1,.,TGTGCCACCAGCAGTAGCCACGTGGGCGAGCAGTTCTTC,CATSSSHVGEQFF
TRBV20-1,TRBD2,TRBJ2-3,many,TGCAGTGCTCTCGCGGGACTAGCGGGCTTCACAGATACGCAGTATTTT,CSALAGLAGFTDTQYF
TRBV7-9,.,TRBJ2-7,few,TGTGCCAGCAGCTTGGAAGCAGGCCCCTACGAGCAGTACTTC,CASSLEAGPYEQYF
TRBV4-3,TRBD1,TRBJ1-4,many,TGCGCCAGCAGCCTCGACAGGGTGTCGGAAAAACTGTTTTTT,CASSLDRVSEKLFF
TRBV7-9,TRBD2,TRBJ2-1,.,TGTGCCAGCAGCTCCCCCCGGACTAGGCACTACAATGAGCAGTTCTTC,CASSSPRTRHYNEQFF
TRBV5-1,.,TRBJ2-3,few,TGCGCCAGCAGCTTGTTGGGGCACCCAGATACGCAGTATTTT,CASSLLGHPDTQYF
TRBV12-3/TRBV12-4,.,TRBJ2-3,few,TGTGCCAGCAGTTTACCGGGCTACACAGATACGCAGTATTTT,CASSLPGYTDTQYF
TRBV6-5,.,TRBJ2-1,few,TGTGCCAGCAGTTACCGGGTGGGCTCCCCACAAAGCTCCTACAATGAGCAGTTCTTC,CASSYRVGSPQSSYNEQFF
TRBV12-3/TRBV12-4,TRBD1,TRBJ1-2,.,TGTGCCAGCAGTGGGACAGGGCTTACCTTCGGCTACACCTTC,CASSGTGLTFGYTF
TRBV15,.,TRBJ2-2,few,TGTGCCACCAGCAGAGATCTCAGGGAGGCCGGGGAGCTGTTTTTT,CATSRDLREAGELFF
TRBV2,.,TRBJ1-4,many,TGTGCCAGCAGAGCCGGGACACAGGAAAAACTGTTTTTT,CASRAGTQEKLFF
TRBV3-1,.,TRBJ2-5,many,TGTGCCAGCAGCCAAGAGCGACCGGGGACCCAGTACTTC,CASSQERPGTQYF
TRBV5-1,TRBD1,TRBJ1-4,few,TGCGCCAGCAGCTGGACAACGGGACAGGGTGGTGAAAAACTGTTTTTT,CASSWTTGQGGEKLFF
TRBV15,.,TRBJ2-1,few,TGTGCCACTCAAGGGGGGATCGACTACAATGAGCAGTTCTTC,CATQGGIDYNEQFF
TRBV5-1,TRBD1,TRBJ2-1,few,TGCGCCAGCAGCTTGGGTGCGACAGGGACCAATGAGCAGTTCTTC,CASSLGATGTNEQFF
TRBV5-1,.,TRBJ2-5,.,TGCGCCAGCAGCTTGGGACCCGGGTCCTTGAGGGAGACCCAGTACTTC,CASSLGPGSLRETQYF
TRBV27,TRBD2,TRBJ2-3,many,TGTGCCAGCAGTTTATTCTCGAACGCGGGGGGGCATGGAGATACGCAGTATTTT,CASSLFSNAGGHGDTQYF
TRBV3-1,.,TRBJ1-5,many,TGTGCCAGCAGCCCCCTCGGGGATCAGCCCCAGCATTTT,CASSPLGDQPQHF
TRBV7-7,TRBD2,TRBJ2-5,.,TGTGCTAGCAGCCAGGGACTAGTCGGGGAGACCCAGTACTTC,CASSQGLVGETQYF
TRBV6-2/TRBV6-3,TRBD1,TRBJ1-1,.,TGTGCCAGCAGTTACTCAGGGGGCTGGACTGAAGCTTTCTTT,CASSYSGGWTEAFF
TRBV28,.,TRBJ2-6,few,TGTGCCAGCAGTGAAACCGGGGTCCCCTCTGGGGCCAACGTCCTGACTTTC,CASSETGVPSGANVLTF
TRBV7-6,.,TRBJ2-3,.,TGTGCCAGCAGCTCACGGGAATGGAGAGATACGCAGTATTTT,CASSSREWRDTQYF
TRBV4-3,TRBD1,TRBJ2-5,.,TGCGCCAGCAGCCAAGCCCGGACAGGGGGTGAGACCCAGTACTTC,CASSQARTGGETQYF